A single sample gave rise to the 29 T cell receptor beta chains below, sequenced in a study of cytomegalovirus exposure and HLA in healthy donors. Sequencing was performed with immunoSEQ multiplex PCR; in TCRdb, only in-frame clones are kept and a portion is missing. The sample comprises roughly 120,000 clones, nearly 90% of which are singletons, and approximately 3.3% rests with the top ten. The sample comprised PBMCs. All receptors come from a man in his thirties or forties in good health and CMV-seronegative.

V gene TRBV13 combines with J gene TRBJ2-7, with 14 bases aligning to TRBD2. The germline gives CDR1 PRHDT, CDR2 FYEKMQ (reference sequence). The CDR3 is 18 residues long. Trimming removed 5 bases from V and 6 bases from J; junction bases left unmatched: 15. The CDR3 sequence: CASSIRDRGLAGVSEQYF. DNA for the CDR3: TGTGCCAGCAGCATCCGGGACAGGGGACTAGCGGGGGTATCCGAGCAGTACTTC.

The chain has TRBV11-2 and TRBJ2-3; D perhaps matches TRBD1 (6 bases). Germline CDR1 reads SGHAT; CDR2 reads FQNNGV. The CDR3 length is 13 residues. V was shortened by 2 bases and J by 4 bases, with 7 bases between the two germline ends. CDR3 nucleotides: TGTGCCAGCAGCTTAAGGGGGTCAGATACGCAGTATTTT. This encodes CASSLRGSDTQYF.

The rearrangement links TRBV28 to TRBJ2-5; TRBD1 might be the D (6 bases). The CDR3 covers 15 residues. Trimming took off 4 bases at V and 0 bases at J, with 12 bases between the two ends. From germline, CDR1 is MDHEN and CDR2 SYDVKM. CDR3 nucleotides: TGTGCCAGCAGTTACCGGACAGCTTACCAAGAGACCCAGTACTTC. This translates into CASSYRTAYQETQYF. The entire variable domain, with the rest obtained from reference TRBV28 and TRBJ2-5, is as follows: DVKVTQSSRYLVKRTGEKVFLECVQDMDHENMFWYRQDPGLGLRLIYFSYDVKMKEKGDIPEGYSVSREKKERFSLILESASTNQTSMYLCASSYRTAYQETQYFGPGTRLLVL.

The chain has TRBV10-3 and TRBJ1-3, with no clear D. CDR1 ENHRY and CDR2 SYGVKD come from the germline V gene. CDR3 length: 13 amino acids. Trimming took off 6 bases at V and 4 bases at J, with 10 bases between the two ends. The CDR3 reads CAIRTDLGNTIYF. DNA of the CDR3: TGTGCCATCAGGACGGACTTGGGAAACACCATATATTTT.

The chain uses TRBV11-2 and TRBJ1-2, with TRBD1 matching over 8 bases. Germline assignment: CDR1 SGHAT and CDR2 FQNNGV. Trimming removed 3 bases from V and 4 bases from J; junction bases left unmatched: 4. This CDR3 contains 14 residues. DNA for the CDR3: TGTGCCAGCAGCTTGTCAGGGGGCGCCTATGGCTACACCTTC. Translating it yields CASSLSGGAYGYTF.

The rearrangement uses TRBV15 and TRBJ1-4, with D possibly TRBD1 on 6 matching bases. Germline lookup yields CDR1 LNHNV and CDR2 YYDKDF (reference sequence). The CDR3 totals 16 residues. V lost 0 bases and J lost 8, with 16 bases in between. The CDR3, as DNA: TGTGCCACCAGCAGAGATGGAACAGGGCCTATCGAAAAACTGTTTTTT. Translation: CATSRDGTGPIEKLFF.

This clone has just a few counts. The V call is TRBV7-7, the J call TRBJ2-7; 8 bases are shared with TRBD1. The CDR3 covers 15 residues. From germline, CDR1 is SSHAT and CDR2 FNYEAQ (reference sequence). V trimming: 5 bases; J trimming: 2 bases; junction bases outside the gene matches: 8. The CDR3 DNA reads as TGTGCCAGCAGCCCGACGACAGGGGAGGCCTACGAGCAGTACTTC. Encoded protein: CASSPTTGEAYEQYF. Together with reference TRBV7-7 and TRBJ2-7, the CDR3 gives the full variable domain: GAGVSQSPRYKVTKRGQDVTLRCDPISSHATLYWYQQALGQGPEFLTYFNYEAQPDKSGLPSDRFSAERPEGSISTLTIQRTEQRDSAMYRCASSPTTGEAYEQYFGPGTRLTVT.

The chain recombines TRBV5-1 with TRBJ2-3; D uncertain. Germline assignment: CDR1 SGHRS and CDR2 YFSETQ. The CDR3 is made up of 15 amino acids. The V end lost 1 base, the J end lost 3 bases, and 12 bases lay between the germline ends. CDR3 nucleotide sequence: TGCGCCAGCAGCTTGAGGCTTGGCGGTACAGATACGCAGTATTTT. It yields the protein CASSLRLGGTDTQYF.

The rearrangement joins TRBV5-8 to TRBJ2-7; possibly TRBD2 for D (6 bases). Germline V gene lookup returns CDR1 SGHTS and CDR2 YDEGEE. Trimming left V 4 bases short and J 4 bases short, with 15 bases between. The CDR3 runs 14 residues. In DNA form, the CDR3 reads TGTGCCAGCAGCCAAACAGGTGCGGGGTACGAGCAGTACTTC. Its protein product is CASSQTGAGYEQYF.

The V call is TRBV7-9, the J call TRBJ1-6; 9 bases align to TRBD1. The CDR3 runs to 15 residues. Germline CDR1 and CDR2: SEHNR and FQNEAQ (reference sequence). With V trimmed by 7 bases and J by 10 bases, 11 bases remained unmatched. The CDR3 reads CASTTRGGQGSPLHF. The CDR3 region has the DNA TGTGCCAGCACGACTCGGGGGGGACAGGGATCACCCCTCCACTTT.

The chain recombines TRBV4-1 with TRBJ1-4, with 8 positions matching TRBD1. The germline CDR1 and CDR2 sequences are MGHRA and YSYEKL. The trim removed 4 bases at V and 7 bases at J, leaving 8 bases unmatched. The CDR3 covers 15 residues. CDR3 DNA sequence: TGCGCCAGCAGCCCCAGGGGGCCAATAGGTGAAAAACTGTTTTTT. As protein: CASSPRGPIGEKLFF.

V usage is TRBV6-6 and J usage is TRBJ2-7, with unresolved D. This CDR3 has 12 residues. V shed 5 bases and J shed 3 bases, with 8 bases lying between them. Germline-derived CDR1 and CDR2 are MNHNY and SVGAGI (reference sequence). The CDR3 sequence is CASSPQSYEQYF. The CDR3 DNA reads TGTGCCAGCAGTCCACAGAGCTACGAGCAGTACTTC.

This clone was detected a few times. This chain connects TRBV6-6 to TRBJ1-1; perhaps TRBD1 as D (5 bases). V lost 5 bases, J lost 4 bases, and 14 bases lay in between. Germline CDR1 is MNHNY and CDR2 is SVGAGI (reference sequence). The CDR3 covers 14 residues. CDR3 bases: TGTGCCAGCAGTCCCCCTATGGGGGGCACTGAAGCTTTCTTT. Its protein is CASSPPMGGTEAFF.

This sequence joins TRBV4-3 and TRBJ2-7, with TRBD1 matching 9 bases. The CDR3 totals 15 residues. From germline, CDR1 is LGHNA and CDR2 YSLEER. Losses at the gene ends were 3 bases for V and 3 bases for J; bases not matched to a gene: 6. CDR3: CASSQTGQGLYEQYF. DNA for the CDR3: TGCGCCAGCAGCCAGACGGGACAGGGACTCTACGAGCAGTACTTC.

The chain combines TRBV5-1 with TRBJ1-4; no clear D. There are 14 residues in the CDR3. V was pared by 1 base and J by 4 bases, with 8 bases between. Germline assignment: CDR1 SGHRS and CDR2 YFSETQ. The CDR3 protein is CASSLRGNNEKLFF. The CDR3 nucleotides read TGCGCCAGCAGCTTGCGGGGAAATAATGAAAAACTGTTTTTT.

The chain employs TRBV4-1 and TRBJ1-2, with D unclear. The germline V and J ends were trimmed by 8 bases and 5 bases, with 9 bases remaining between them. Germline V lookup: CDR1 MGHRA, CDR2 YSYEKL. The length of the CDR3 is 11 residues. CDR3 in amino acids: CASSYLYGYTF. The DNA for the CDR3 is TGCGCCAGCTCCTACCTTTATGGCTACACCTTC.

The rearrangement uses TRBV19 and TRBJ2-6; D is possibly TRBD2 (7 bases). This CDR3 has 16 amino acids. Germline assignment: CDR1 LNHDA and CDR2 SQIVND (reference sequence). The ends were cut back, 3 bases at V and 2 bases at J, with 11 bases in the middle. The CDR3 is CASSIGGRAGANVLTF. CDR3 in DNA: TGTGCCAGTAGTATCGGGGGGCGGGCTGGGGCCAACGTCCTGACTTTC. The full variable domain, its missing parts supplied by reference TRBV19 and TRBJ2-6, is DGGITQSPKYLFRKEGQNVTLSCEQNLNHDAMYWYRQDPGQGLRLIYYSQIVNDFQKGDIAEGYSVSREKKESFPLTVTSAQKNPTAFYLCASSIGGRAGANVLTFGAGSRLTVL.

The V and J genes are TRBV7-3 and TRBJ1-1; D ambiguous. V shed 5 bases and J shed 0 bases, with 7 bases lying between them. The CDR3 has 13 amino acids. Germline V gene sequence: CDR1 SGHTA, CDR2 FQGTGA. The CDR3 sequence is CASSLAMNTEAFF. CDR3 coding DNA: TGTGCCAGCAGCCTGGCCATGAACACTGAAGCTTTCTTT.

The chain recombines TRBV7-3 with TRBJ2-5; 14 bases fit TRBD2. V shed 6 bases and J 5 bases; nucleotides not matched to a gene: 5. Germline assignment: CDR1 SGHTA and CDR2 FQGTGA. This CDR3 contains 15 residues. The CDR3 sequence is CASSPGTSGGETQYF. CDR3 coding DNA: TGTGCCAGCAGTCCAGGGACTAGCGGGGGTGAGACCCAGTACTTC.

This chain uses TRBV19 with TRBJ1-4; D is undetermined. Trimming removed 5 bases from V and 7 bases from J, with 8 bases in between. The CDR3 totals 12 residues. Germline V CDR1 and CDR2: LNHDA, SQIVND (reference sequence). CDR3 loop: CASSQQSEKLFF. As DNA, the CDR3 is TGTGCCAGTAGTCAACAGAGTGAAAAACTGTTTTTT.

The rearrangement joins TRBV7-8 to TRBJ2-1, with 8 bases fitting TRBD2. CDR3 length equals 15 residues. Germline assignment: CDR1 SGHVS and CDR2 FQNEAQ. With V trimmed by 6 bases and J by 3 bases, 7 bases remained unmatched. The CDR3 loop is CASRSLAGFYNEQFF. The DNA of the CDR3 is TGTGCCAGCAGGTCATTAGCGGGGTTCTACAATGAGCAGTTCTTC.

The chain links TRBV28 to TRBJ2-7, with 9 positions matching TRBD1. The CDR3 runs to 17 residues. Germline-derived CDR1 and CDR2 are MDHEN and SYDVKM. The V and J ends lost 3 bases and 3 bases, in that order; junction bases with no gene match: 12. The CDR3 DNA reads as TGTGCCAGCAGTTTCCCTGTAACAGGGGGCCTTGGCTACGAGCAGTACTTC. Translation gives CASSFPVTGGLGYEQYF. Full variable domain (missing parts from reference TRBV28 and TRBJ2-7): DVKVTQSSRYLVKRTGEKVFLECVQDMDHENMFWYRQDPGLGLRLIYFSYDVKMKEKGDIPEGYSVSREKKERFSLILESASTNQTSMYLCASSFPVTGGLGYEQYFGPGTRLTVT.

The chain is built from TRBV5-1 and TRBJ1-1; unclear D gene. The CDR3 totals 14 residues. Germline V gives CDR1 SGHRS, CDR2 YFSETQ. V lost 0 bases, J lost 10 bases, and 16 bases lay in between. In DNA, the CDR3 is TGCGCCAGCAGCTTGGAATCACTCGCCGAGCCAGCTTTCTTT. This gives the protein CASSLESLAEPAFF.

The chain combines TRBV7-9 with TRBJ1-1, with a tentative D call TRBD1 (6 bases). The germline V and J ends were trimmed by 8 bases and 10 bases, with 20 bases remaining between them. Germline-derived CDR1 and CDR2 are SEHNR and FQNEAQ (reference sequence). The length of the CDR3 is 13 residues. The CDR3 loop is CASRPRDGTRAFF. CDR3 nucleotides: TGTGCCAGCCGTCCGCGAGACGGGACACGAGCTTTCTTT.

This rearrangement joins TRBV4-3 to TRBJ2-5, with D possibly TRBD1 on 5 matching bases. This CDR3 region has 13 residues. V lost 3 bases, J lost 2 bases, and 7 bases lay in between. Per germline, CDR1 LGHNA and CDR2 YSLEER. Here the CDR3 reads CASSQYRQETQYF. The CDR3 coding sequence is TGCGCCAGCAGCCAGTACAGGCAAGAGACCCAGTACTTC.

V is TRBV10-2 and J is TRBJ2-1, with 8 positions matching TRBD2. The germline V gene encodes CDR1 WSHSY and CDR2 SAAADI. J lost 7 bases, V lost 4 bases, and 9 bases had no gene match. The CDR3 loop spans 15 amino acids. The DNA of the CDR3 is TGCGCCAGCAGTGGGGTCAGCGGGGGAGAAAATGAGCAGTTCTTC. It is translated as CASSGVSGGENEQFF.

J is TRBJ1-1 and V is TRBV11-2; TRBD1 agrees at 8 bases. The V and J ends lost 3 bases and 5 bases, in that order; junction bases with no gene match: 2. The germline V gene encodes CDR1 SGHAT and CDR2 FQNNGV. This CDR3 region has 13 residues. CDR3 protein: CASSFDRGTEAFF. The CDR3 bases are TGTGCCAGCAGCTTTGACAGGGGAACTGAAGCTTTCTTT.

This clone appeared a few times. V and J are TRBV6-5 and TRBJ1-5, with 7 bases aligning to TRBD1. Unmatched junction bases numbered 9, after V lost 4 bases and J lost 3 bases. Germline CDR1 MNHEY, CDR2 SVGAGI. This CDR3 has 16 amino acids. The CDR3 region is CASSSRGSGANQPQHF. The CDR3 DNA follows: TGTGCCAGCAGTTCCAGGGGGTCAGGGGCCAATCAGCCCCAGCATTTT.

The V call is TRBV14, the J call TRBJ2-2, with TRBD1 matching 8 bases. Germline V gene data show CDR1 as SGHDN and CDR2 as FVKESK. V shed 4 bases and J 6 bases; nucleotides not matched to a gene: 4. There are 14 residues in the CDR3. The CDR3 sequence is CASSLTGAAGELFF. The CDR3 bases are TGTGCCAGCAGCCTGACAGGGGCAGCCGGGGAGCTGTTTTTT.